Below, 21 T cell receptor beta chains from the same sample are listed, as sequenced in a study of T cell responses to AZD1222 COVID-19 vaccine. Sequencing was performed with immunoSEQ multiplex PCR; in TCRdb, only in-frame clones are kept and a portion is missing. The sample includes 120,000 to 150,000 clones, just over 85% of them seen just once. The sequenced sample was peripheral blood, obtained 28 days after the second AZD1222 dose. The receptor source for this set is an adult who received the AZD1222 COVID-19 vaccine.

V gene TRBV7-8 combines with J gene TRBJ1-1; maybe TRBD1 (5 bases). V was pared by 3 bases and J by 2 bases, with 10 bases between. CDR1 is SGHVS and CDR2 is FQNEAQ in the germline V gene. The length of the CDR3 is 14 residues. CDR3: CASSLRQFNTEAFF. The CDR3 nucleotides are TGTGCCAGCAGCTTGAGACAGTTCAACACTGAAGCTTTCTTT.

This clone appeared once. The chain couples TRBV5-1 to TRBJ1-4; possibly TRBD1 for D (5 bases). The CDR3 sequence is 15 residues long. The germline V and J ends were trimmed by 5 bases and 4 bases, with 15 bases remaining between them. Germline V gene data show CDR1 as SGHRS and CDR2 as YFSETQ. The CDR3 DNA reads TGCGCCAGCAGGCGAGCGGGGGAATATAATGAAAAACTGTTTTTT. Residues: CASRRAGEYNEKLFF.

This chain links TRBV6-5 with TRBJ2-3; TRBD1 agrees at 9 bases. CDR1 and CDR2 from the germline V gene are MNHEY and SVGAGI. With V trimmed by 4 bases and J by 0 bases, 2 bases remained unmatched. The CDR3 consists of 15 residues. In DNA, the CDR3 is TGTGCCAGCAGTTGGGGGACAGGGAGCACAGATACGCAGTATTTT. Protein: CASSWGTGSTDTQYF.

The chain combines TRBV2 with TRBJ1-1; 7 bases match TRBD1. Per the germline V gene, CDR1 is SNHLY and CDR2 is FYNNEI. The CDR3 has 13 amino acids. V was clipped by 1 base and J by 9 bases; unmatched bases: 5. The CDR3 nucleotides are TGTGCCAGCAGTGAAGGTGGGACAGACAAAGCTTTCTTT. It is translated as CASSEGGTDKAFF.

The V call is TRBV7-9, the J call TRBJ2-7; TRBD1 aligns across 9 bases. The CDR3 covers 15 residues. V shed 0 bases and J 4 bases; nucleotides not matched to a gene: 4. The germline V gene has CDR1 SEHNR and CDR2 FQNEAQ (reference sequence). The CDR3 DNA reads TGTGCCAGCAGCTTAGCGGGGACAGGGTTTTACGAGCAGTACTTC. Its protein is CASSLAGTGFYEQYF.

This clone was counted a single time. This sequence joins TRBV18 and TRBJ1-2; D call uncertain. V shed 3 bases and J shed 8 bases, with 10 bases lying between them. The CDR3 covers 12 residues. Germline V gene data show CDR1 as KGHSH and CDR2 as LQKENI. This CDR3 reads CASSPDSSGYTF. Here the CDR3 DNA reads TGTGCCAGCTCACCTGATAGCAGCGGCTACACCTTC.

The V and J genes are TRBV12-3 or TRBV12-4 and TRBJ1-5; D unclear. V was pared by 7 bases and J by 11 bases, with 18 bases between. The CDR3 length is 13 residues. CDR3 nucleotide sequence: TGTGCCAGCAACTCCGGGGTTAAGCTGGCCCAGCATTTT. It yields the protein CASNSGVKLAQHF.

The chain has TRBV7-2 and TRBJ2-1, with TRBD2 matching over 15 bases. The CDR3 spans 17 residues. V was clipped by 5 bases and J by 6 bases; unmatched bases: 8. The germline gives CDR1 SGHTA, CDR2 FQGNSA. The CDR3 is CASSPRTSGGAVNEQFF. CDR3 bases: TGTGCCAGCAGCCCCCGGACTAGCGGGGGGGCCGTCAATGAGCAGTTCTTC.

The rearrangement joins TRBV6-5 to TRBJ2-5; 11 bases match TRBD1. The germline V gene encodes CDR1 MNHEY and CDR2 SVGAGI. V lost 5 bases to trimming and J lost 5 bases; unmatched junction nucleotides: 7. This CDR3 comprises 15 residues. The CDR3 reads CASSPGTGGRETQYF. For the CDR3, the DNA is TGTGCCAGCAGTCCCGGGACAGGGGGGAGGGAGACCCAGTACTTC.

V gene TRBV2 combines with J gene TRBJ2-5; 9 nucleotides match TRBD2. CDR1 and CDR2 (germline): SNHLY, FYNNEI. The CDR3 is made up of 15 amino acids. Losses at the gene ends were 5 bases for V and 2 bases for J; bases not matched to a gene: 6. The CDR3 reads CASSPGLAPQETQYF. CDR3 nucleotide sequence: TGTGCCAGCAGTCCCGGACTAGCGCCGCAAGAGACCCAGTACTTC.

This clone appeared once. The V call is TRBV19, the J call TRBJ1-5, with a possible D match to TRBD1 (5 bases). CDR3 length: 15 residues. V was trimmed by 1 base and J by 4 bases, leaving 11 bases between them. Germline CDR1 and CDR2: LNHDA and SQIVND (reference sequence). DNA for the CDR3: TGTGCCAGTAGTATAGTGGCAGGGTCAAATCAGCCCCAGCATTTT. Its translation is CASSIVAGSNQPQHF.

The chain recombines TRBV11-2 with TRBJ2-3; 10 positions agree with TRBD2. This CDR3 is built from 17 residues. The trim removed 5 bases at V and 5 bases at J, leaving 13 bases unmatched. CDR1 and CDR2 from the germline V gene are SGHAT and FQNNGV. For the CDR3, the DNA is TGTGCCAGCAGCCCGAAGGCTAGCGGGAGTGGAATAGATACGCAGTATTTT. Amino acid sequence: CASSPKASGSGIDTQYF.

The V and J genes are TRBV9 and TRBJ2-6; the D is unclear. The CDR3 is made up of 16 amino acids. The germline gives CDR1 SGDLS, CDR2 YYNGEE. V dropped 0 bases and J dropped 0 bases, with 7 bases sitting between them. Written as DNA, the CDR3 is TGTGCCAGCAGCGTAGGTAGGATCTCTGGGGCCAACGTCCTGACTTTC. Protein: CASSVGRISGANVLTF. The full variable domain, rest sourced from reference TRBV9 and TRBJ2-6, is DSGVTQTPKHLITATGQRVTLRCSPRSGDLSVYWYQQSLDQGLQFLIQYYNGEERAKGNILERFSAQQFPDLHSELNLSSLELGDSALYFCASSVGRISGANVLTFGAGSRLTVL.

The chain links TRBV4-2 to TRBJ1-2; a possible D gene is TRBD1 (6 bases). Germline-derived CDR1 and CDR2 are LGHNA and YNFKEQ. The ends were cut back, 5 bases at V and 4 bases at J, with 14 bases in the middle. This CDR3 is 14 amino acids long. The CDR3 spells CASSGGGPSYGYTF. Here the CDR3 DNA reads TGTGCCAGCAGCGGTGGGGGCCCAAGCTATGGCTACACCTTC.

The gene calls are TRBV15 and TRBJ2-7; TRBD1 matches 8 bases. This CDR3 has 15 residues. Germline loops: CDR1 LNHNV, CDR2 YYDKDF (reference sequence). The J segment lost 4 bases and the V segment lost 3 bases, leaving 8 bases of the junction unmatched. CDR3 bases: TGTGCCACCAGCAGGGCTAGACAGGGGTCGTACGAGCAGTACTTC. Translation: CATSRARQGSYEQYF.

The chain joins TRBV7-8 to TRBJ2-5, with 11 bases that match TRBD2. Germline values: CDR1 SGHVS, CDR2 FQNEAQ. V shed 2 bases and J 2 bases; nucleotides not matched to a gene: 1. The CDR3 extends over 15 amino acids. The DNA of the CDR3 is TGTGCCAGCAGCTTAACTAGCGGGAGACAAGAGACCCAGTACTTC. Protein sequence: CASSLTSGRQETQYF. The full variable domain, completed using reference TRBV7-8 and TRBJ2-5, is GAGVSQSPRYKVAKRGQDVALRCDPISGHVSLFWYQQALGQGPEFLTYFQNEAQLDKSGLPSDRFFAERPEGSVSTLKIQRTQQEDSAVYLCASSLTSGRQETQYFGPGTRLLVL.

Only one count was recorded for this clone. This chain joins TRBV9 and TRBJ2-1, with 8 positions matching TRBD2. Germline V CDR1 and CDR2: SGDLS, YYNGEE. The CDR3 is made up of 15 amino acids. J gave up 4 bases and V 0 bases, and 3 bases lay outside the gene matches. CDR3 region: CASSVAAGVYNEQFF. The CDR3 DNA is TGTGCCAGCAGCGTAGCAGCGGGAGTTTACAATGAGCAGTTCTTC. Supplemented by reference TRBV9 and TRBJ2-1, the full variable domain reads DSGVTQTPKHLITATGQRVTLRCSPRSGDLSVYWYQQSLDQGLQFLIQYYNGEERAKGNILERFSAQQFPDLHSELNLSSLELGDSALYFCASSVAAGVYNEQFFGPGTRLTVL.

V gene TRBV5-1 combines with J gene TRBJ1-1; D is perhaps TRBD1 (6 bases). CDR3 length equals 16 residues. CDR1 is SGHRS, CDR2 YFSETQ, per germline. Trimming removed 0 bases at V and 2 bases at J, with 14 bases between. The CDR3 spells CASSLGQVGVNTEAFF. The CDR3 DNA reads as TGCGCCAGCAGCTTGGGACAGGTAGGGGTAAACACTGAAGCTTTCTTT.

The rearrangement links TRBV2 to TRBJ1-2; D not certain. Per germline, CDR1 SNHLY and CDR2 FYNNEI. This CDR3 is built from 13 residues. V was trimmed by 1 base and J by 2 bases, leaving 5 bases between them. CDR3 sequence: CASSEDGNYGYTF. The CDR3 DNA is TGTGCCAGCAGTGAAGACGGGAACTATGGCTACACCTTC.

This clone was counted between two and nine times. The V and J genes are TRBV11-2 and TRBJ1-2, with D tentatively TRBD1 (5 bases). Germline CDR1 SGHAT, CDR2 FQNNGV. Trimming stripped 6 bases from V and 8 bases from J, with 13 bases between. The CDR3 sequence is 12 residues long. CDR3 amino acids: CASSHTGTGYTF. The CDR3 DNA reads TGTGCCAGCAGTCACACAGGCACCGGCTACACCTTC.

The CDR3 sequence is CASSLGGNSPLHF. As DNA, the CDR3 is TGTGCCAGCAGCTTGGGTGGGAATTCACCCCTCCACTTT. The rearrangement uses TRBV11-2 and TRBJ1-6; D remains ambiguous. V was trimmed by 3 bases and J by 7 bases, leaving 7 bases between them. Germline-derived CDR1 and CDR2 are SGHAT and FQNNGV. The length of the CDR3 is 13 residues.